Each of the 25 T cell receptor beta chains below was sequenced from the same sample in a study of T cells after yellow fever vaccination. TCRdb fed the 5' RACE reads into MiXCR, producing one record per CDR3 protein. The table has 450,000 to 600,000 distinct CDR3 sequences, about 13% seen once; the top ten hold more than 12%. Sample: PBMCs, taken on the day of the yellow fever booster vaccination. These receptors all come from a man aged 30 to 45 who received the YFV17D yellow fever vaccine.

This clonotype has a handful of counts. The rearrangement links TRBV20-1 to TRBJ2-3, with D perhaps matching TRBD2 (6 bases). Between the trimmed V and J ends, which lost 3 bases and 9 bases, there was a span of 13 bases. The CDR3 loop spans 12 amino acids. Germline V gives CDR1 DFQATT, CDR2 SNEGSKA (reference sequence). CDR3 residues: CSARDGEDTQYF. The CDR3 DNA sequence: TGCAGTGCTAGGGATGGGGAGGACACGCAGTATTTT.

This clonotype turned up a few times. This chain joins TRBV20-1 and TRBJ2-7, with D unclear. V lost 6 bases to trimming and J lost 3 bases, with 12 bases between them. The CDR3 contains 12 residues. The germline gives CDR1 DFQATT, CDR2 SNEGSKA (reference sequence). The CDR3 nucleotides read TGCAGTGCCTCGGCCCTTCACTACGAGCAGTACTTC. It encodes CSASALHYEQYF.

The V call is TRBV7-9, the J call TRBJ1-2, with a weak D call TRBD1 (5 bases). Trimming cost V 3 bases and J 1 base, with 6 bases left between them. CDR3 size: 13 residues. CDR1 is SEHNR, CDR2 FQNEAQ, per germline (reference sequence). The DNA of the CDR3 is TGTGCCAGCAGCTTTGACAGTAACTATGGCTACACCTTC. Translating gives CASSFDSNYGYTF.

This clonotype came up a few times. The genes are TRBV6-1 and TRBJ2-3, with 9 bases that match TRBD2. CDR3 length: 17 amino acids. Germline loops: CDR1 MNHNS, CDR2 SASEGT. Trimming took 2 bases from V and 6 from J; bases not matched to a gene: 12. The CDR3 is CASSEMWAGGSGDTQYF. CDR3 nucleotides: TGTGCCAGCAGTGAAATGTGGGCGGGAGGGTCTGGCGATACGCAGTATTTT.

This clonotype came up a few times. The V gene is TRBV20-1, the J gene TRBJ2-7, with D possibly being TRBD1 or TRBD2 (5 bases each). Germline CDR1 is DFQATT and CDR2 is SNEGSKA (reference sequence). The CDR3 loop spans 13 amino acids. Trimming cost V 5 bases and J 2 bases, with 13 bases left between them. The CDR3 is CSASRDLPYEQYF. Here the CDR3 DNA reads TGCAGTGCTTCCCGGGACCTTCCCTACGAGCAGTACTTC.

The rearrangement joins TRBV20-1 to TRBJ2-3; 13 bases are shared with TRBD2. CDR3 length: 17 amino acids. Germline trimming cut 1 base from V and 1 base from J; bases unmatched to any gene: 5. Germline V gene data show CDR1 as DFQATT and CDR2 as SNEGSKA (reference sequence). In nucleotides, the CDR3 is TGCAGTGCTAGAGCTGGGACTAGCGGGAAGGGCACAGATACGCAGTATTTT. Translating gives CSARAGTSGKGTDTQYF.

This clonotype was detected a few times. This chain uses TRBV6-5 with TRBJ1-1; 10 bases fit TRBD1. V shed 2 bases, J shed 5 bases, and the junction held 2 bases outside the gene matches. Germline CDR1 reads MNHEY; CDR2 reads SVGAGI. The CDR3 runs to 14 residues. CDR3 bases: TGTGCCAGCAGTTACGGGACAGGGGAGACTGAAGCTTTCTTT. Protein product: CASSYGTGETEAFF.

This clonotype was seen only once. The V gene is TRBV5-4, the J gene TRBJ2-7; perhaps D is TRBD1 or TRBD2 (6 bases each). Trimming removed 2 bases from V and 2 bases from J, with 17 bases in between. CDR1 SGHNT and CDR2 YYREEE come from the germline V gene (reference sequence). The CDR3 totals 16 residues. CDR3 region: CASSLGGTGSTYEQYF. DNA of the CDR3: TGTGCCAGCAGCTTAGGGGGGACCGGCAGTACCTACGAGCAGTACTTC.

This clonotype was recorded only once. The rearrangement uses TRBV29-1 and TRBJ2-1; TRBD1 might be the D (5 bases). The germline gives CDR1 SQVTM, CDR2 ANQGSEA. The CDR3 is made up of 14 amino acids. Trimming shortened V by 3 bases and J by 2 bases, and 11 bases separated the two germline ends. CDR3 in DNA: TGCAGCGTTGAGGACACGAACACCTACAATGAGCAGTTCTTC. Amino acids: CSVEDTNTYNEQFF.

This clonotype was seen ten or more times. The rearrangement joins TRBV20-1 to TRBJ2-1; weak D call: TRBD1 (7 bases). This CDR3 is 19 amino acids long. Germline CDR1 is DFQATT and CDR2 is SNEGSKA (reference sequence). V was shortened by 0 bases and J by 3 bases, with 24 bases between the two germline ends. The CDR3 region has the DNA TGCAGTGCTAGAGATTTTGGCGGGGACAGCCCTTCGGGCTACAATGAGCAGTTCTTC. Encoded protein: CSARDFGGDSPSGYNEQFF.

This clonotype showed up just a few times. The rearrangement uses TRBV18 and TRBJ2-7; 7 positions agree with TRBD1. Losses at the gene ends were 2 bases for V and 6 bases for J; bases not matched to a gene: 7. The CDR3 has 14 amino acids. From germline, CDR1 is KGHSH and CDR2 LQKENI. The CDR3 sequence: CASSPVTGPGEQYF. The CDR3, as DNA: TGTGCCAGCTCACCAGTGACAGGGCCGGGCGAGCAGTACTTC. Variable domain in full (rest from reference TRBV18 and TRBJ2-7): NAGVMQNPRHLVRRRGQEARLRCSPMKGHSHVYWYRQLPEEGLKFMVYLQKENIIDESGMPKERFSAEFPKEGPSILRIQQVVRGDSAAYFCASSPVTGPGEQYFGPGTRLTVT.

This chain joins TRBV12-3 or TRBV12-4 and TRBJ2-3; 10 bases are a match to TRBD1. CDR3 size: 16 residues. V trimming: 6 bases; J trimming: 2 bases; junction bases outside the gene matches: 8. The CDR3, as DNA: TGTGCCAGCAGCCCGACAGGGGGCGGGCCCACAGATACGCAGTATTTT. Its protein is CASSPTGGGPTDTQYF.

This clonotype appeared a few times. The genes are TRBV7-6 and TRBJ2-3; D is unresolved. The germline V gene has CDR1 SGHVS and CDR2 FNYEAQ. The V and J ends lost 5 bases and 0 bases respectively, with 9 bases between them. This CDR3 contains 14 residues. CDR3 protein: CASSPPASTDTQYF. The CDR3 nucleotides read TGTGCCAGCAGCCCCCCAGCTAGCACAGATACGCAGTATTTT.

J is TRBJ2-4 and V is TRBV24-1, with a weak D call TRBD1 (6 bases). The germline CDR1 and CDR2 sequences are KGHDR and SFDVKD. The V gene lost 4 bases and the J gene lost 7 bases, with 10 bases spanning the gap. The CDR3 spans 13 residues. The DNA of the CDR3 is TGTGCCACCAGTGAAACAGGGCAGAACATTCAGTACTTC. Residues: CATSETGQNIQYF.

This clonotype turned up a few times. The chain couples TRBV6-5 to TRBJ2-4; tentatively, D is TRBD1 or TRBD2 (5 bases each). This CDR3 comprises 17 residues. V lost 0 bases and J 0 bases, leaving 12 bases between the germline ends. Looked up from germline, CDR1 is MNHEY and CDR2 is SVGAGI. The CDR3 DNA sequence: TGTGCCAGCAGTTACTCGATGGGGGAGTCAGCCAAAAACATTCAGTACTTC. Translation: CASSYSMGESAKNIQYF.

This clonotype was seen only a few times. The chain carries TRBV29-1 and TRBJ1-2; D gene uncertain. With 3 bases removed from V and 5 bases from J, the gap between germline ends came to 13 bases. CDR1 SQVTM and CDR2 ANQGSEA come from the germline V gene. The length of the CDR3 is 13 residues. CDR3: CSVESGVKYGYTF. The CDR3 coding sequence is TGCAGCGTTGAGTCCGGGGTGAAATATGGCTACACCTTC.

The sample holds a few counts of this clonotype. This chain connects TRBV3-1 to TRBJ2-1; 8 bases map to TRBD1. The CDR3 contains 14 residues. The germline V gene encodes CDR1 LGHDT and CDR2 YNNKEL (reference sequence). J lost 8 bases, V lost 1 base, and 4 bases had no gene match. The chain's CDR3 is CASSQGQGSHEQFF. The CDR3 DNA reads TGTGCCAGCAGCCAAGGACAGGGGTCCCATGAGCAGTTCTTC.

This clonotype was seen more than once but under ten times. The chain recombines TRBV4-2 with TRBJ2-1; D not resolved. V was shortened by 0 bases and J by 6 bases, with 18 bases between the two germline ends. CDR3 length: 17 amino acids. The germline CDR1 and CDR2 sequences are LGHNA and YNFKEQ. The CDR3: CASSQDDTYFPPNEQFF. DNA for the CDR3: TGTGCCAGCAGCCAAGATGACACTTACTTTCCCCCCAATGAGCAGTTCTTC.

This clonotype was counted a few times. The chain employs TRBV20-1 and TRBJ1-1; no clear D. The germline V and J ends were trimmed by 2 bases and 2 bases, with 15 bases remaining between them. Per germline, CDR1 DFQATT and CDR2 SNEGSKA (reference sequence). The CDR3 runs to 15 residues. CDR3 region: CSARKGGRLNTEAFF. DNA of the CDR3: TGCAGTGCTAGAAAGGGCGGGCGACTTAACACTGAAGCTTTCTTT.

This clonotype was counted only a few times. The rearrangement links TRBV20-1 to TRBJ2-7, with 8 bases identical to TRBD2. Germline V gene lookup returns CDR1 DFQATT and CDR2 SNEGSKA (reference sequence). The ends lost 2 bases at V and 2 bases at J; junction bases unmatched: 2. The CDR3 loop spans 13 amino acids. The CDR3 is CSARRRGAYEQYF. The DNA of the CDR3 is TGCAGTGCTAGAAGGCGGGGGGCCTACGAGCAGTACTTC.

This chain joins TRBV9 and TRBJ2-1; a possible D gene is TRBD2 (5 bases). The CDR3 is 17 residues long. Trimming pared 2 bases from V and 1 base from J, leaving 16 bases between. In germline, CDR1 is SGDLS, CDR2 YYNGEE. The CDR3 DNA reads TGTGCCAGCAGCGTGGAGGTTTCCCCCGGGTCCTACAATGAGCAGTTCTTC. This encodes CASSVEVSPGSYNEQFF.

The chain employs TRBV20-1 and TRBJ2-1, with 14 bases fitting TRBD2. Per germline, CDR1 DFQATT and CDR2 SNEGSKA (reference sequence). Losses at the gene ends were 6 bases for V and 4 bases for J; bases not matched to a gene: 11. This CDR3 has 17 amino acids. DNA of the CDR3: TGCAGTGCAGGGGGACTAGCGGGAGAAATAGGGTACAATGAGCAGTTCTTC. Translating gives CSAGGLAGEIGYNEQFF.

V and J are TRBV7-9 and TRBJ2-3, with 7 bases lining up with TRBD2. This CDR3 comprises 15 residues. Trimming cost V 1 base and J 4 bases; bases outside gene matches: 5. Germline loops: CDR1 SEHNR, CDR2 FQNEAQ (reference sequence). The CDR3 DNA reads TGTGCCAGCAGCTTAGAGGCGGGAGCGGCAGATACGCAGTATTTT. This encodes CASSLEAGAADTQYF.

This clonotype has just a few counts. The genes are TRBV7-8 and TRBJ2-1; 7 bases map to TRBD2. Germline assignment: CDR1 SGHVS and CDR2 FQNEAQ. V shed 1 base and J 8 bases; nucleotides not matched to a gene: 11. The CDR3 is 16 amino acids. The CDR3 DNA reads as TGTGCCAGCAGCTTAGAAGGCGGGAGCTTCGGCGATGAGCAGTTCTTC. As protein: CASSLEGGSFGDEQFF.

This clonotype came up many times. The chain links TRBV11-2 to TRBJ2-2, with D unclear. This CDR3 is built from 13 residues. Trimming cost V 5 bases and J 4 bases, with 8 bases left between them. The germline gives CDR1 SGHAT, CDR2 FQNNGV. The CDR3 sequence: CASSIRTTGELFF. The CDR3 region has the DNA TGTGCCAGCAGCATCCGTACCACCGGGGAGCTGTTTTTT.